The next 27 T cell receptor beta chains were all read from a single sample in a study of identical twins. One entry per CDR3 protein results from TCRdb running MiXCR on the 5' RACE reads. The profile shows around 230,000 distinct CDR3 sequences, 5.5% to 7.5% of them singletons. These sequences were also reported in another study, on T cells expressing NK-cell markers.

The sequencing input was CD8+ T cells sorted from blood. The receptors come from a woman younger than 30 in good health.

This clonotype has just a few counts. The chain is built from TRBV7-2 and TRBJ2-5; D gene unclear. Trimming cost V 1 base and J 5 bases, with 14 bases left between them. This CDR3 is 15 amino acids long. Germline V CDR1 and CDR2: SGHTA, FQGNSA. This chain's CDR3 is CASSLDSWFGETQYF. As DNA, the CDR3 is TGTGCCAGCAGCTTAGACTCGTGGTTTGGGGAGACCCAGTACTTC.

This clonotype has a handful of counts. The chain recombines TRBV11-2 with TRBJ2-3; the D gene is possibly TRBD2 (6 bases). Trimming removed 5 bases at V and 0 bases at J, with 12 bases between. CDR3 size: 15 residues. Germline CDR1 is SGHAT and CDR2 is FQNNGV. CDR3 in amino acids: CASSRTLASTDTQYF. The CDR3 DNA is TGTGCCAGCAGCCGAACACTAGCCAGCACAGATACGCAGTATTTT.

This clonotype was detected only a few times. The V gene is TRBV25-1, the J gene TRBJ2-2; 12 nucleotides agree with TRBD2. V shed 6 bases, J shed 6 bases, and the junction held 8 bases outside the gene matches. Germline assignment: CDR1 MGHDK and CDR2 SYGVNS. The CDR3 contains 16 residues. The CDR3 loop reads CASRTSGGEWAGELFF. Written as DNA, the CDR3 is TGTGCCAGCAGGACTAGCGGGGGCGAATGGGCCGGGGAGCTGTTTTTT.

This chain connects TRBV5-1 to TRBJ1-6; D possibly corresponds to TRBD1 (5 bases). The CDR3 spans 15 residues. Germline loops: CDR1 SGHRS, CDR2 YFSETQ. The V end lost 4 bases, the J end lost 5 bases, and 13 bases lay between the germline ends. The CDR3 coding sequence is TGCGCCAGCAGCCCGGCCGGGACCGATAATTCACCCCTCCACTTT. This sequence encodes CASSPAGTDNSPLHF. The whole variable domain, remainder taken from reference TRBV5-1 and TRBJ1-6, is KAGVTQTPRYLIKTRGQQVTLSCSPISGHRSVSWYQQTPGQGLQFLFEYFSETQRNKGNFPGRFSGRQFSNSRSEMNVSTLELGDSALYLCASSPAGTDNSPLHFGNGTRLTVT.

The J gene is TRBJ1-1, the V gene TRBV30; D remains unclear. The germline V and J ends were trimmed by 5 bases and 4 bases, with 14 bases remaining between them. Germline CDR1 is GTSNPN and CDR2 is SVGIG (reference sequence). The CDR3 has 13 residues. The CDR3 region has the DNA TGTGCCTGGGAAACGGTCTCGGGCACTGAAGCTTTCTTT. Amino acids: CAWETVSGTEAFF.

The CDR3, as DNA: TGTGCCAGCAGTTTAGCGAAGTTGGGGGGGCCCCAGCATTTT. It codes for CASSLAKLGGPQHF. The chain links TRBV12-3 or TRBV12-4 to TRBJ1-5; D is perhaps TRBD1 (5 bases). Between the trimmed V and J ends, which lost 0 bases and 9 bases, there was a span of 12 bases. The CDR3 has 14 amino acids.

There are many counts of this clonotype. This chain links TRBV29-1 with TRBJ2-3; D is possibly TRBD1 (6 bases). CDR3 length: 13 residues. From germline, CDR1 is SQVTM and CDR2 ANQGSEA. With 4 bases removed from V and 4 bases from J, the gap between germline ends came to 12 bases. This chain's CDR3 is CSVVSTGSDTQYF. Here the CDR3 DNA reads TGCAGCGTTGTGAGTACAGGGTCAGATACGCAGTATTTT.

There are a few counts of this clonotype. The chain recombines TRBV4-1 with TRBJ1-2; maybe TRBD1 (5 bases). This CDR3 region has 15 residues. Germline lookup yields CDR1 MGHRA and CDR2 YSYEKL. V lost 3 bases and J 3 bases, leaving 14 bases between the germline ends. The CDR3 DNA sequence: TGCGCCAGCAGCCACAAAGAAGGGGCAGACTATGGCTACACCTTC. Amino acid sequence: CASSHKEGADYGYTF.

This clonotype was counted many times. The J gene is TRBJ1-6, the V gene TRBV6-5; D is unresolved. Trimming stripped 5 bases from V and 9 bases from J, with 8 bases between. Germline V gene sequence: CDR1 MNHEY, CDR2 SVGAGI. The CDR3 totals 12 residues. This chain's CDR3 is CASSDYSSPLHF. CDR3 bases: TGTGCCAGCAGTGACTACAGTTCACCCCTCCACTTT.

This clonotype came up many times. The V and J genes are TRBV5-1 and TRBJ2-7, with a weak D call TRBD1 (5 bases). V lost 4 bases to trimming and J lost 0 bases, with 14 bases between them. The length of the CDR3 is 15 residues. Germline CDR1 SGHRS, CDR2 YFSETQ. The CDR3 loop reads CASSEDSPSSYEQYF. The CDR3 DNA sequence: TGCGCCAGCAGCGAAGACAGCCCAAGCTCCTACGAGCAGTACTTC.

The CDR3 loop reads CASSYRDSLNEKLFF. In DNA, the CDR3 is TGTGCCAGCAGTTACCGGGACAGCCTTAATGAAAAACTGTTTTTT. This chain connects TRBV6-2 or TRBV6-3 to TRBJ1-4; 7 bases fit TRBD1. The CDR3 is made up of 15 amino acids. V shed 2 bases and J 4 bases; nucleotides not matched to a gene: 4. Germline assignment: CDR1 MNHEY and CDR2 SVGEGT.

V usage is TRBV7-2 and J usage is TRBJ2-7; possible D gene TRBD2, 5 bases. CDR1 is SGHTA, CDR2 FQGNSA, per germline. Trimming removed 5 bases at V and 3 bases at J, with 14 bases between. The CDR3 length is 14 residues. As DNA, the CDR3 is TGTGCCAGCAGCCAAGGCGGCGGGTACTACGAGCAGTACTTC. This sequence encodes CASSQGGGYYEQYF.

In this sample, this clonotype turned up many times. This chain links TRBV4-1 with TRBJ2-1; 9 bases agree with TRBD2. Germline values: CDR1 MGHRA, CDR2 YSYEKL. The CDR3 totals 18 residues. J gave up 6 bases and V 1 base, and 13 bases lay outside the gene matches. For the CDR3, the DNA is TGCGCCAGCAGCCAAGGGGTCCGCGGGGGGGCAGGGGTCAATGAGCAGTTCTTC. This sequence encodes CASSQGVRGGAGVNEQFF.

The chain links TRBV9 to TRBJ1-5, with no clear D. Germline V gene sequence: CDR1 SGDLS, CDR2 YYNGEE. Trimming pared 0 bases from V and 4 bases from J, leaving 8 bases between. The CDR3 sequence is 14 residues long. The CDR3 nucleotides read TGTGCCAGCAGCGTAGGGGCCCTAAATCAGCCCCAGCATTTT. This sequence encodes CASSVGALNQPQHF.

This clonotype was observed a handful of times. The chain has TRBV20-1 and TRBJ2-5, with D tentatively TRBD1 or TRBD2 (6 bases each). Germline V gives CDR1 DFQATT, CDR2 SNEGSKA (reference sequence). V lost 1 base to trimming and J lost 4 bases, with 16 bases between them. The CDR3 contains 15 residues. For the CDR3, the DNA is TGCAGTGCTAGAGGAGTTCCGGGGGCAGGAGAGACCCAGTACTTC. Protein: CSARGVPGAGETQYF.

This clonotype was counted ten times or more. The rearrangement joins TRBV7-8 to TRBJ2-6, with 7 nucleotides matching TRBD2. This CDR3 contains 18 residues. Germline CDR1 SGHVS, CDR2 FQNEAQ. The V gene end was trimmed by 1 base and the J gene end by 0 bases; junction bases not matched to a gene: 6. CDR3 nucleotides: TGTGCCAGCAGCTTAGGGGCGGGGGAACCCTCTGGGGCCAACGTCCTGACTTTC. This encodes CASSLGAGEPSGANVLTF. The entire variable domain, with the rest obtained from reference TRBV7-8 and TRBJ2-6, is as follows: GAGVSQSPRYKVAKRGQDVALRCDPISGHVSLFWYQQALGQGPEFLTYFQNEAQLDKSGLPSDRFFAERPEGSVSTLKIQRTQQEDSAVYLCASSLGAGEPSGANVLTFGAGSRLTVL.

This clonotype was seen a handful of times. The chain is built from TRBV6-2 or TRBV6-3 and TRBJ1-5, with 7 bases lining up with TRBD1. This CDR3 has 16 amino acids. With 4 bases clipped from V and 4 bases from J, the junction kept 10 bases outside the gene matches. Germline CDR1 is MNHEY and CDR2 is SVGEGT. The CDR3 coding sequence is TGTGCCAGCAGTTCGCGATACAGGGGTGGGAATCAGCCCCAGCATTTT. As protein: CASSSRYRGGNQPQHF.

This clonotype has only a few counts. The V gene is TRBV12-3 or TRBV12-4, the J gene TRBJ1-2; 7 positions agree with TRBD1. The CDR3 runs 13 residues. V shed 6 bases, J shed 4 bases, and the junction held 5 bases outside the gene matches. The CDR3 DNA sequence: TGTGCCAGCAGCCCGACAGGGCTCTATGGCTACACCTTC. Protein product: CASSPTGLYGYTF.

This clonotype occurred many times. The chain employs TRBV12-3 or TRBV12-4 and TRBJ1-2; D not certain. The V end lost 6 bases, the J end lost 2 bases, and 13 bases lay between the germline ends. The CDR3 consists of 14 residues. CDR3 coding DNA: TGTGCCAGCAGCCCCTCGGCAGCCAACTATGGCTACACCTTC. This codes for CASSPSAANYGYTF.

This clonotype was seen more than once but under ten times. Mismatch with germline at one junction end may stem from a read error. The chain joins TRBV29-1 to TRBJ1-1; TRBD1 agrees at 7 bases. Germline CDR1 and CDR2: SQVTM and ANQGSEA. The CDR3 length is 12 residues. CDR3 amino acids: CSVAPGQLEVFF. As DNA, the CDR3 is TGCAGCGTCGCCCCGGGACAGCTTGAAGTTTTCTTT.

This clonotype appeared a few times. The chain employs TRBV7-9 and TRBJ2-1; TRBD2 agrees at 8 bases. CDR3 length: 15 residues. With 6 bases clipped from V and 2 bases from J, the junction kept 6 bases outside the gene matches. The V gene's germline CDR1 is SEHNR and CDR2 FQNEAQ (reference sequence). CDR3 nucleotide sequence: TGTGCCAGCAGGAGCGGGAGTACGGCCTACAATGAGCAGTTCTTC. It translates to CASRSGSTAYNEQFF.

This clonotype has only a few counts. This chain connects TRBV4-2 to TRBJ1-6, with D perhaps matching TRBD1 (5 bases). CDR1 and CDR2 (germline): LGHNA, YNFKEQ. Trimming took off 0 bases at V and 10 bases at J, with 10 bases between the two ends. The CDR3 is 14 amino acids. The CDR3 bases are TGTGCCAGCAGCCAAGAGGGGGTTAGGTCACCCCTCCACTTT. Translated, it gives CASSQEGVRSPLHF.

This clonotype was picked up many times. The chain links TRBV29-1 to TRBJ2-3; TRBD1 is a possible D gene (5 bases). The CDR3 covers 13 residues. The germline V and J ends were trimmed by 5 bases and 3 bases, with 12 bases remaining between them. The germline CDR1 and CDR2 sequences are SQVTM and ANQGSEA. CDR3 sequence (DNA): TGCAGCGTTTTGACAGAAATTACAGATACGCAGTATTTT. It specifies CSVLTEITDTQYF.

This clonotype was seen only a few times. J is TRBJ2-7 and V is TRBV20-1; 8 positions agree with TRBD1. Trimming removed 0 bases from V and 1 base from J; junction bases left unmatched: 8. The length of the CDR3 is 16 residues. Germline V gene lookup returns CDR1 DFQATT and CDR2 SNEGSKA (reference sequence). CDR3 in DNA: TGCAGTGCTAGAGATCGACAGGGGACATGGTCCTACGAGCAGTACTTC. This encodes CSARDRQGTWSYEQYF.

In its sample, this clonotype was seen a few times. The rearrangement uses TRBV5-6 and TRBJ2-7; 8 nucleotides match TRBD2. V lost 3 bases to trimming and J lost 3 bases; unmatched junction nucleotides: 5. This CDR3 region has 14 residues. Germline V gene lookup returns CDR1 SGHDT and CDR2 YYEEEE. The CDR3 nucleotides read TGTGCCAGCAGCTCGGGACTAGTCCTCTACGAGCAGTACTTC. This translates into CASSSGLVLYEQYF.

The V and J genes are TRBV13 and TRBJ1-5, with a possible D match to TRBD1 (6 bases). Germline CDR1 reads PRHDT; CDR2 reads FYEKMQ (reference sequence). Deletions cut 6 bases from V and 2 bases from J, with 11 bases between. CDR3 length: 14 amino acids. CDR3 sequence (DNA): TGTGCCAGCAGTTCCCGACAGGGCAATCAGCCCCAGCATTTT. Protein product: CASSSRQGNQPQHF.

The rearrangement joins TRBV14 to TRBJ2-3, with D possibly being TRBD1 (6 bases). Trimming pared 1 base from V and 2 bases from J, leaving 16 bases between. This CDR3 is 17 amino acids long. CDR1 SGHDN and CDR2 FVKESK come from the germline V gene. CDR3 nucleotides: TGTGCCAGCAGCCAAGGCCTCAGGGGTCCCTACACAGATACGCAGTATTTT. Translating gives CASSQGLRGPYTDTQYF.